This entry lists 2 T cell receptor beta chains sequenced from one sample in a study of molecular identifiers for immune sequencing clone quantification. TCRdb reprocessed the PCR reads via MiXCR and lists one record per CDR3 protein. Here the sample spans a few hundred thousand distinct CDR3 sequences, 20% to 25% being singletons. The sample taken for sequencing was naive CD8+ T cells from blood, with Jurkat cell RNA spiked in. Subset reported: FACS-sorted CD8+CD4-CCR7+CD45RA+ naive T cells. Receptor source: a human donor in good health. Some libraries in this study had Jurkat cell RNA spiked in.

This clonotype was observed at least ten times. This chain connects TRBV2 to TRBJ2-3; 8 positions agree with TRBD2. Unmatched junction bases numbered 9, after V lost 1 base and J lost 0 bases. This CDR3 comprises 18 residues. Germline V gene lookup returns CDR1 SNHLY and CDR2 FYNNEI. The CDR3 DNA follows: TGTGCCAGCAGTGAAGTCGACGGGAGGGCCCCTAGCACAGATACGCAGTATTTT. This gives the protein CASSEVDGRAPSTDTQYF.

This chain links TRBV19 with TRBJ2-7, with 8 bases lining up with TRBD1. In germline, CDR1 is LNHDA, CDR2 SQIVND (reference sequence). This CDR3 has 14 amino acids. V shed 5 bases and J 3 bases; nucleotides not matched to a gene: 6. The CDR3 DNA is TGTGCCAGTAGTTTTGGGACAGGACACTACGAGCAGTACTTC. This sequence encodes CASSFGTGHYEQYF.